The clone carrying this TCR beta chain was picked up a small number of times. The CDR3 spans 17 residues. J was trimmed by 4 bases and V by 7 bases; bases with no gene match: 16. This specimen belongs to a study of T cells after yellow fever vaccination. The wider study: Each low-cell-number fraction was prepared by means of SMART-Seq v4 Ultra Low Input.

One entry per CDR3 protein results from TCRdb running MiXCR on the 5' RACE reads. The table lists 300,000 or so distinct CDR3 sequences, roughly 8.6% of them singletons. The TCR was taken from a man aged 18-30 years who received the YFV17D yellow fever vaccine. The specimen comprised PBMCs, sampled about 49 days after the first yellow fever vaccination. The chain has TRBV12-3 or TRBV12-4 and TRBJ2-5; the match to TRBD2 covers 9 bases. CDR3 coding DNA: TGTGCCAGCAACAAAGAGGTAGCGGGGGCCGAGGGAGAGACCCAGTACTTC. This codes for CASNKEVAGAEGETQYF.